Listed below are T cell receptor beta chains from one sample, sequenced in a study of blood T cells in healthy people across ages. TCRdb re-analysed the 5' RACE reads in MiXCR, keeping a single row per CDR3 protein. In the table there are more than 650,000 distinct CDR3 sequences, approximately 22% of which are singletons. Source material: blood. Every receptor here comes from a man in his 70s in good health. The CDR3 runs from the conserved cysteine through the conserved F or W. Each record gives: J gene, V gene, D gene, clone size, CDR3 DNA, CDR3 protein. D genes are given only for firm matches. Size values are once, few and many counts, or a class for expanded clones, and some rows have none.

TRBJ1-1,TRBV10-3,NA,few,TGTGCCACGGGATATAGGGGTAACACTGAAGCTTTCTTT,CATGYRGNTEAFF
TRBJ1-2,TRBV12-3/TRBV12-4,TRBD1,few,TGTGCCAGCAGGCCCGGGACAGAGAGGAACTATGGCTACACCTTC,CASRPGTERNYGYTF
TRBJ1-1,TRBV20-1,NA,few,TGCAGTGCTAGTCAGCCGAACACTGAAGCTTTCTTT,CSASQPNTEAFF
TRBJ1-1,TRBV20-1,TRBD1,few,TGCAGTGCTCGGACAGGGATCGCTGAAGCTTTCTTT,CSARTGIAEAFF
TRBJ2-1,TRBV24-1,TRBD2,few,TGTGCCACCAGTGACCTCATAGCGGGAGCCTACAATGAGCAGTTCTTC,CATSDLIAGAYNEQFF
TRBJ2-3,TRBV6-5,NA,NA,TGTGCCAGCAGTTACGATCCGCGGTCAGTCACAGATACGCAGTATTTT,CASSYDPRSVTDTQYF
TRBJ1-3,TRBV12-3/TRBV12-4,TRBD1,NA,TGTGCCAGCAGTTTGGACGGGGACAGAGGAAACACCATATATTTT,CASSLDGDRGNTIYF
TRBJ1-2,TRBV7-2,TRBD1,NA,TGTGCCAGCAGCTTATTGGACAGGGACGGCTATGGCTACACCTTC,CASSLLDRDGYGYTF
TRBJ1-5,TRBV3-1,TRBD1,few,TGTGCCAGCAGCCAAGATGACGGGACAGGGATGGGTCAGCCCCAGCATTTT,CASSQDDGTGMGQPQHF
TRBJ1-4,TRBV7-8,NA,few,TGTGCCAGCAGCTTACCACGGCGGGGTAATGAAAAACTGTTTTTT,CASSLPRRGNEKLFF
TRBJ2-3,TRBV11-2,NA,few,TGTGCCAGCAGCCCGGACACGTGGTATACGCAGTATTTT,CASSPDTWYTQYF
TRBJ2-1,TRBV24-1,NA,NA,TGTGCCACCAGGGGGGGATTAGGATACAATGAGCAGTTCTTC,CATRGGLGYNEQFF
TRBJ2-3,TRBV2,NA,few,TGTGCCAGCAGCGGTAACAGGGTGAGCACAGATACGCAGTATTTT,CASSGNRVSTDTQYF
TRBJ1-2,TRBV28,NA,NA,TGTGCCAGCAGTCCGAACGATGGACTTCGCGGCTACACCTTC,CASSPNDGLRGYTF
TRBJ1-4,TRBV6-6,NA,few,TGTGCCAGCCTCAGGGATTCGGATGAAAAACTGTTTTTT,CASLRDSDEKLFF
TRBJ1-1,TRBV9,NA,NA,TGTGCCAGCAGCGGACTCGGGGGAAACACTGAAGCTTTCTTT,CASSGLGGNTEAFF
TRBJ1-4,TRBV6-6,NA,few,TGTGCCAGCAGCCCCCCGGTTGAAAAACTGTTTTTT,CASSPPVEKLFF
TRBJ2-2,TRBV27,TRBD2,NA,TGTGCCGGCAGGGGTCCGGGACTAGCGGCTTTGACGGGGGAGCTGTTTTTT,CAGRGPGLAALTGELFF
TRBJ2-3,TRBV5-1,NA,few,TGCGCCAGCAGCTTAGAAGGGGCTGGCACAGATACGCAGTATTTT,CASSLEGAGTDTQYF
TRBJ2-2,TRBV20-1,NA,NA,TGCAGTGCTAGAGTTGCATCTATCACCGGGGAGCTGTTTTTT,CSARVASITGELFF
TRBJ2-3,TRBV20-1,NA,NA,TGCAGTGCAGGCCAACCAGCTGGAGATACGCAGTATTTT,CSAGQPAGDTQYF
TRBJ2-3,TRBV28,NA,NA,TGTGCCAGCATTCCGGGACTCAGCACAGATACGCAGTATTTT,CASIPGLSTDTQYF
TRBJ1-4,TRBV28,NA,many,TGTGCCAGCAGTTTGGGCGGAACAACTAATGAAAAACTGTTTTTT,CASSLGGTTNEKLFF
TRBJ1-4,TRBV20-1,TRBD1,NA,TGCAGTGGACAGGGGAATGAAAAACTGTTTTTT,CSGQGNEKLFF
TRBJ1-1,TRBV12-3/TRBV12-4,NA,few,TGTGCCAGCAGCGGAACAGTACCGGGAGCTTTCTTT,CASSGTVPGAFF
TRBJ2-1,TRBV29-1,TRBD2,NA,TGCAGCGCCCTGGTAGCAGCGGGAGGCAATGAGCAGTTCTTC,CSALVAAGGNEQFF
TRBJ1-2,TRBV12-3/TRBV12-4,TRBD1,NA,TGTGCCAGCAGACCGGACAGGGGAAATTACACCTTC,CASRPDRGNYTF
TRBJ2-3,TRBV12-3/TRBV12-4,TRBD2,few,TGTGCCAGCACACTAGCGGGAGGGAGCACAGATACGCAGTATTTT,CASTLAGGSTDTQYF
TRBJ2-1,TRBV27,NA,NA,TGTGCCAGCAGTTTATTGGGACTTCCTCTTAATGAGCAGTTCTTC,CASSLLGLPLNEQFF